This T cell receptor beta chain came from a study of CD8+ T cells in alopecia areata. Study outcomes and limitations: Clonality exceeded that of normal scalp in lesional scalp, most notably in alopecia totalis/universalis.

Germline CDR1 reads MNHNS; CDR2 reads SASEGT. With V trimmed by 8 bases and J by 4 bases, 8 bases remained unmatched. CDR3 length: 14 residues. As to this clone: The antigen is not known.

Isolated RNA was reverse transcribed into cDNA used as the sequencing template. Here immunoSEQ multiplex PCR was the method, and the copy in TCRdb shows in-frame clones only, minus some. The sample contains about 190,000 clones, 64% of which appear only once. Treatment reported: oral pan-JAK inhibitor, 5-10 mg twice daily. The clonotype originates from a human donor with alopecia areata. This sequence joins TRBV6-1 and TRBJ2-7, with TRBD1 identical over 10 bases. Sequenced here: CD4+ T cells sorted from blood, sampled at week 4, from a patient treated with tofacitinib. The CDR3 sequence: CASVRDRGRYEQYF. Written as DNA, the CDR3 is TGTGCCAGCGTCCGGGACAGGGGCAGGTACGAGCAGTACTTC.